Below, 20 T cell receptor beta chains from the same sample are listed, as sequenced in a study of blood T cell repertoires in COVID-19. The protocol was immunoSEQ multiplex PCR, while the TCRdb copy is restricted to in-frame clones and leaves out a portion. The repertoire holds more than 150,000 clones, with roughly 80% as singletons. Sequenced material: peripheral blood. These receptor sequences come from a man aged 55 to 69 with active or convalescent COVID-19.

CDR3 sequence reads: CAWSRGTGTEAFF. CDR3 bases: TGTGCCTGGAGCAGGGGCACGGGGACTGAAGCTTTCTTT. J is TRBJ1-1 and V is TRBV30, with a possible D match to TRBD1 (6 bases). Trimming stripped 3 bases from V and 5 bases from J, with 13 bases between. The CDR3 spans 13 residues. Germline CDR1 and CDR2: GTSNPN and SVGIG (reference sequence).

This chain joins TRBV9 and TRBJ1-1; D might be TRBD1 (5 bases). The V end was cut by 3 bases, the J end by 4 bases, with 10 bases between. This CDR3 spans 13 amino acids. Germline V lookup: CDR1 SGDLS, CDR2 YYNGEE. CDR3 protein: CASSAQVSTEAFF. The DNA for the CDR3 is TGTGCCAGCAGCGCACAGGTGTCCACTGAAGCTTTCTTT.

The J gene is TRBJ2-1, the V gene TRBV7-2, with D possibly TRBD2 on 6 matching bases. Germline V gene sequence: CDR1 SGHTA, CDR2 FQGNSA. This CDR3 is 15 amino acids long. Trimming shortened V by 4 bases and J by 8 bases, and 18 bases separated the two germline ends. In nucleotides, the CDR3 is TGTGCCAGCAGCTCGACCGGGACTCTCGCGGATGAGCAGTTCTTC. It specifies CASSSTGTLADEQFF.

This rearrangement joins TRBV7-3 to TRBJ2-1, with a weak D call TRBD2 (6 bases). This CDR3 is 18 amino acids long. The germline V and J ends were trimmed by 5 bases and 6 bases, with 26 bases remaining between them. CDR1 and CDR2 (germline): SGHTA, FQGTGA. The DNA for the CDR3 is TGTGCCAGCAGCCTAAAACCCCGCGGGGCGGAGGGCCCCAATGAGCAGTTCTTC. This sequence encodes CASSLKPRGAEGPNEQFF. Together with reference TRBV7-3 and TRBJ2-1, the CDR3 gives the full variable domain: GAGVSQTPSNKVTEKGKYVELRCDPISGHTALYWYRQSLGQGPEFLIYFQGTGAADDSGLPNDRFFAVRPEGSVSTLKIQRTERGDSAVYLCASSLKPRGAEGPNEQFFGPGTRLTVL.

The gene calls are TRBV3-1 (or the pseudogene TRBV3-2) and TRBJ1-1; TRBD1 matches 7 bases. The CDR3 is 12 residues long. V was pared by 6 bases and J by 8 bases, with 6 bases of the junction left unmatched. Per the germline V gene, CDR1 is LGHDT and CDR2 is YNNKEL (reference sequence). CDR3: CASSRQGEEAFF. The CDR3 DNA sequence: TGTGCCAGCAGTCGACAGGGAGAAGAAGCTTTCTTT.

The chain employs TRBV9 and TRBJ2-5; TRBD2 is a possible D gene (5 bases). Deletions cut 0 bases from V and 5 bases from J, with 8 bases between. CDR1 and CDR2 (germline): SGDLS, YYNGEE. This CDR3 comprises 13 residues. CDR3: CASSVAPGETQYF. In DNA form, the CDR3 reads TGTGCCAGCAGCGTAGCTCCGGGGGAGACCCAGTACTTC. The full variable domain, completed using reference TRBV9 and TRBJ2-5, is DSGVTQTPKHLITATGQRVTLRCSPRSGDLSVYWYQQSLDQGLQFLIQYYNGEERAKGNILERFSAQQFPDLHSELNLSSLELGDSALYFCASSVAPGETQYFGPGTRLLVL.

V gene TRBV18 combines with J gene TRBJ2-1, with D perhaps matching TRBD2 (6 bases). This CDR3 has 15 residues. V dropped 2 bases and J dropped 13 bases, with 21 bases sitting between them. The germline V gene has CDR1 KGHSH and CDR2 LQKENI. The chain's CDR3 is CASSPFGGHGGYQFF. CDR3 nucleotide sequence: TGTGCCAGCTCACCATTCGGAGGCCATGGGGGGTATCAGTTCTTC.

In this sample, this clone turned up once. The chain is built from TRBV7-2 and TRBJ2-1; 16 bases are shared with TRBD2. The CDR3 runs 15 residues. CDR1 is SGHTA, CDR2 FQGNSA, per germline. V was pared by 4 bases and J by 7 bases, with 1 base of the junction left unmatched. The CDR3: CASSWGLAGGNEQFF. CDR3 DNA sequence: TGTGCCAGCAGCTGGGGACTAGCGGGAGGGAATGAGCAGTTCTTC.

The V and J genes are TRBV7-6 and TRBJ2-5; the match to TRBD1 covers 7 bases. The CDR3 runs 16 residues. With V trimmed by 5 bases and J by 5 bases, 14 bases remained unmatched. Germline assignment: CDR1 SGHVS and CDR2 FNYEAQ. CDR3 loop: CASSGRGQPFGETQYF. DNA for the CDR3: TGTGCCAGCAGCGGCCGGGGACAGCCTTTTGGGGAGACCCAGTACTTC.

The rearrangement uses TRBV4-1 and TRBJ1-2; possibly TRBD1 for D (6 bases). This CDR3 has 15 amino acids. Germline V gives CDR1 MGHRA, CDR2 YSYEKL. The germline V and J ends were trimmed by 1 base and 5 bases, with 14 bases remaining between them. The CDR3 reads CASSQGSWQGYGYTF. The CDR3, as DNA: TGCGCCAGCAGCCAAGGTAGTTGGCAGGGGTATGGCTACACCTTC.

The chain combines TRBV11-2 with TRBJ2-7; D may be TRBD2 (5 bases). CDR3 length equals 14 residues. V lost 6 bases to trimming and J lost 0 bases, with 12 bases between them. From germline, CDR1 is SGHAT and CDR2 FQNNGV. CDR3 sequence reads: CASSSFSASYEQYF. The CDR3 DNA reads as TGTGCCAGCAGTTCTTTTAGCGCCTCCTACGAGCAGTACTTC.

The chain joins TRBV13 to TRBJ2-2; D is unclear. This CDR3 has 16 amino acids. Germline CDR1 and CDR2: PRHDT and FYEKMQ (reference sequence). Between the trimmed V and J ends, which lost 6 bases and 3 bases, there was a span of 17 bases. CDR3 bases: TGTGCCAGCAGTCCCCCCCTGGCGGTCTACACCGGGGAGCTGTTTTTT. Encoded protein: CASSPPLAVYTGELFF. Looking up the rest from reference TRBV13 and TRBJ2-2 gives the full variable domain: AAGVIQSPRHLIKEKRETATLKCYPIPRHDTVYWYQQGPGQDPQFLISFYEKMQSDKGSIPDRFSAQQFSDYHSELNMSSLELGDSALYFCASSPPLAVYTGELFFGEGSRLTVL.

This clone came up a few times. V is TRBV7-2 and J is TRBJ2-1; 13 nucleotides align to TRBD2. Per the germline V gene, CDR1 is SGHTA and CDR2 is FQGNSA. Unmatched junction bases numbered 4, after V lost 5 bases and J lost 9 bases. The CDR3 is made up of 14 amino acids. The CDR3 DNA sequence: TGTGCCAGCAGCGGGTGGACTAGCGGGGGTGAGCAGTTCTTC. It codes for CASSGWTSGGEQFF.

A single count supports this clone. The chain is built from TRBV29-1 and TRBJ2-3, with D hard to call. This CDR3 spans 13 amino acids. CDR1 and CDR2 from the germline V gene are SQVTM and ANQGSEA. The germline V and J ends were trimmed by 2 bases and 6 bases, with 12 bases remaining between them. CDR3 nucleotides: TGCAGCGTTGAATTGCTAGTGAGCGATACGCAGTATTTT. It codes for CSVELLVSDTQYF.

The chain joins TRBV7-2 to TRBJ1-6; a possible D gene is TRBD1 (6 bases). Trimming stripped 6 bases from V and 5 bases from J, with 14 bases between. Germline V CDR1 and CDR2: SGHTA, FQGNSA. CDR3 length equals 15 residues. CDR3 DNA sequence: TGTGCCAGCAGGCGACAGGTTCGGCATAATTCACCCCTCCACTTT. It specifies CASRRQVRHNSPLHF.

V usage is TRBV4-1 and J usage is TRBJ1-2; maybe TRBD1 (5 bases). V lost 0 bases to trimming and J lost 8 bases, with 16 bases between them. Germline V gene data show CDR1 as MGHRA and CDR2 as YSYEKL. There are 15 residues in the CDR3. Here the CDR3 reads CASSQESRARAGYTF. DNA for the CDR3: TGCGCCAGCAGCCAAGAGAGCAGGGCACGCGCCGGCTACACCTTC.

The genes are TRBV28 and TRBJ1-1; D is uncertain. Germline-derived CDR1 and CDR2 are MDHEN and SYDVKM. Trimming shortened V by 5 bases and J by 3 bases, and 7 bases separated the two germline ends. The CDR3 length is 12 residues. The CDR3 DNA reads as TGTGCCAGCAGTACCCCGGACACTGAAGCTTTCTTT. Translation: CASSTPDTEAFF.

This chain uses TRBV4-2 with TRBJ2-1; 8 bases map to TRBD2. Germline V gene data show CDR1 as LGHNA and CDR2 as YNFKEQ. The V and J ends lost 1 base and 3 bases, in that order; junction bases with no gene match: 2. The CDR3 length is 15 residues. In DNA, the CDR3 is TGTGCCAGCAGCCAAGTAACTAGCGGCTACAATGAGCAGTTCTTC. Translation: CASSQVTSGYNEQFF.

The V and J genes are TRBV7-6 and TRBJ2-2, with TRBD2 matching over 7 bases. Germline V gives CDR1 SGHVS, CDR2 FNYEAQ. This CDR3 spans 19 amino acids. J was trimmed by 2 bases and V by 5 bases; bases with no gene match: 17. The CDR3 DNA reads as TGTGCCAGCAGCCCCCTCCCGCCCGGGAGGAGGTCAAACACCGGGGAGCTGTTTTTT. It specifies CASSPLPPGRRSNTGELFF. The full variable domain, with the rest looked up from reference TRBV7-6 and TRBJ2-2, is GAGVSQSPRYKVTKRGQDVALRCDPISGHVSLYWYRQALGQGPEFLTYFNYEAQQDKSGLPNDRFSAERPEGSISTLTIQRTEQRDSAMYRCASSPLPPGRRSNTGELFFGEGSRLTVL.

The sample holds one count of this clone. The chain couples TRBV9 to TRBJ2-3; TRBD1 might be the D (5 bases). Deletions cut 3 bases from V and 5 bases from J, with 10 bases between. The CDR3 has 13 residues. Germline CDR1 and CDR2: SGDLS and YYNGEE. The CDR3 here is CASSEGQVDTQYF. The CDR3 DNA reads TGTGCCAGCAGCGAGGGGCAGGTAGATACGCAGTATTTT. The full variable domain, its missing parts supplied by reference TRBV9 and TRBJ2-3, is DSGVTQTPKHLITATGQRVTLRCSPRSGDLSVYWYQQSLDQGLQFLIQYYNGEERAKGNILERFSAQQFPDLHSELNLSSLELGDSALYFCASSEGQVDTQYFGPGTRLTVL.